A selection of T cell receptor beta chains follows, all from one sample in a study of T cells in Graves' hyperthyroidism and ophthalmopathy. TCRdb re-called the multiplex PCR reads through MiXCR, storing one row per CDR3 protein. The sample records around 600,000 distinct CDR3 sequences, approximately 14% being singletons. Sequencing used blood. All receptors come from a young woman with Graves' ophthalmopathy. The CDR3 runs from the conserved cysteine through the conserved F or W.

TRBJ2-7	TRBV2	12	CASSRPVYEQYF
TRBJ2-7	TRBV20-1	16	CSARPRVLGTNYEQYF
TRBJ2-5	TRBV10-3	16	CAISGIHGVLQETQYF
TRBJ2-7	TRBV6-6	19	CASSYSGRSHGTGTYEQYF
TRBJ2-1	TRBV30	16	CATTSTGTSSYNEQFF
TRBJ2-1	TRBV2	18	CASSRLRLGTGALNEQFF
TRBJ1-6	TRBV20-1	14	CSAERDRINSPLHF
TRBJ1-2	TRBV12-3/TRBV12-4	16	CASSPLDREPYYGYTF
TRBJ1-1	TRBV29-1	10	CSVPTAEAFF
TRBJ2-5	TRBV20-1	13	CSARRQFQETRYF
TRBJ2-3	TRBV29-1	16	CSVEDLPAYSTDTQYF
TRBJ1-2	TRBV4-2	16	CASSHRPPGRERGYTF
TRBJ2-7	TRBV6-2/TRBV6-3	19	CASSYSATSEAGVSYEQYF
TRBJ1-5	TRBV24-1	16	CATSDLRGVSNQPQHF
TRBJ2-2	TRBV7-7	12	CASSPFGGELFF
TRBJ2-5	TRBV12-5	14	CASGRDSEAETQYF
TRBJ2-7	TRBV18	14	CASSPSLAGEEQYF
TRBJ2-5	TRBV6-2/TRBV6-3	13	CASRRGAVETQYF
TRBJ2-5	TRBV7-2	13	CASSSDRSGTQYF
TRBJ1-1	TRBV6-6	15	CASSYSRGENTEAFF
TRBJ1-6	TRBV28	15	CASTAGQTYNSPLHF
TRBJ2-6	TRBV6-1	17	CASSYRVTASGANVLTF
TRBJ1-4	TRBV30	13	CAWNRVANEKLFF
TRBJ2-7	TRBV15	15	CATSTSLAGAYEQYF
TRBJ2-3	TRBV10-3	15	CAISVLMRPTDTQYF
TRBJ1-1	TRBV5-5	12	CASSLWASGAFF
TRBJ2-4	TRBV4-2	16	CASSHHRTSWINIQYF
TRBJ2-1	TRBV11-3	17	CASSRPPYPSSYNEQFF
TRBJ2-1	TRBV12-3/TRBV12-4	11	CASAEDPRRFF
TRBJ2-1	TRBV6-1	13	CASSLGQLNEQFF
TRBJ2-2	TRBV2	14	CASMATGIGGELFF
TRBJ2-5	TRBV28	14	CASSWEAGGETQYF
TRBJ2-7	TRBV27	16	CASSLREGDGSYEQYF
TRBJ2-5	TRBV9	14	CASSFGHGQETQYF
TRBJ2-1	TRBV6-1	17	CASSSLSGTGTNNEQFF
TRBJ1-5	TRBV6-4	14	CASSEDGGNQPQHF
TRBJ2-1	TRBV7-9	14	CASSLSGAFNEQFF
TRBJ1-5	TRBV28	17	CASSSPLRDRMNQPQHF
TRBJ2-3	TRBV7-3	18	CASSFRSSGAIGTDTQYF
TRBJ1-3	TRBV20-1	13	CSARGLLGNTIYF
TRBJ2-1	TRBV9	11	CASGSHHEQFF
TRBJ2-3	TRBV9	14	CASSVGQPGDTQYF
TRBJ1-1	TRBV7-9	12	CASSLTDTEAFF
TRBJ1-2	TRBV20-1	14	CSARDMGARYGYTF
TRBJ2-7	TRBV14	12	CASSPIGYEQYF
TRBJ2-5	TRBV11-3	14	CASGETRGQETQYF
TRBJ2-3	TRBV9	17	CASSASPHPLSTDTQYF
TRBJ2-1	TRBV11-1	17	CASSFTGVAGGVNEQFF
TRBJ1-4	TRBV4-1	16	CASSQRGRATNEKLFF
TRBJ2-2	TRBV12-3/TRBV12-4	13	CASSPTLTGELFF
TRBJ2-2	TRBV12-3/TRBV12-4	13	CASSAPGAVELFF
TRBJ1-1	TRBV27	15	CASSLRATVNTEAFF
TRBJ2-7	TRBV20-1	14	CSATFLAGSDEQYF